This T cell receptor (beta chain) was sequenced in a study of spatial heterogeneity in lung cancer. The germline V gene has CDR1 SGHAT and CDR2 FQNNGV. V was cut by 0 bases and J by 1 base, with 6 bases left in between. This CDR3 is 14 amino acids long. TCRdb recomputed calls from the 5' RACE reads with MiXCR, one row per CDR3 protein. Found here are more than 80,000 distinct CDR3 sequences, about an eighth of them singletons; the top ten hold over 40%. As to time point: sample taken at primary tumor resection. This clonotype occurred a few times. The origin of this receptor is a male donor with early-stage non-small cell lung cancer. This chain connects TRBV11-2 to TRBJ1-1, with unresolved D. Here the sequenced sample was PBMCs, taken at surgery. The CDR3 here is CASSLDPGNTEAFF. CDR3 nucleotide sequence: TGTGCCAGCAGCTTAGATCCTGGGAACACTGAAGCTTTCTTT.